Below are 2 T cell receptor beta chains sequenced from a single sample in a study of shared clonotypes between healthy human individuals (dated by TCRdb to about 2020). The library was obtained by the immunoSEQ multiplex PCR assay. The table was pulled from immuneACCESS by TCRdb, which kept in-frame rearrangements only. Such tables lose some clones; where checked, under half of the loss comes from unresolved V genes, and the rest has no known cause. Counted in this sample were over a million clones; roughly 80% of them appeared once. The top ten clones comprise about 1.4% of the sample. Sequences were obtained from memory CD4+ T cells sorted from blood. This specimen's cell subset or site label, per the study, means: CD45RA-negative fraction. The source of these receptors is a man aged 18-30 years in good health.

The chain recombines TRBV21-1 with TRBJ2-1; the table assigns TRBD2, which was not confirmed against the DNA. TRBV21-1 is given as a pseudogene. The CDR3 runs to 18 residues. The CDR3 bases are TGTGCCAGCAGCAAAGCCCATCGACTTATATGGACCTACAATGAGCAGTTCTTC. It specifies CASSKAHRLIWTYNEQFF.

This chain uses TRBV27 with TRBJ2-5, with 9 bases identical to TRBD2. Near its end, the DNA agrees better with TRBJ2-7, so the J call may be wrong. Per the germline V gene, CDR1 is MNHEY and CDR2 is SMNVEV (reference sequence). This CDR3 has 15 amino acids. This chain's CDR3 is CASSPQTSGAYEQYF. In nucleotides, the CDR3 is TGTGCCAGCAGTCCCCAGACTAGCGGTGCCTACGAGCAGTACTTC.